The 3 T cell receptor beta chains given below trace back to one sample, sequenced in a study of blood T cell repertoires in COVID-19. The table came from immunoSEQ multiplex PCR; TCRdb's copy has only in-frame clones and leaves some out. This table has 30,000 to 40,000 clones, 75% to 85% appearing once. Sequencing was carried out using peripheral blood. Receptors originate from a woman aged 65 to 85 with acute or convalescent COVID-19.

The chain is built from TRBV2 and TRBJ2-3; the match to TRBD2 covers 8 bases. The CDR3 is made up of 19 amino acids. V trimming: 1 base; J trimming: 0 bases; junction bases outside the gene matches: 12. Per germline, CDR1 SNHLY and CDR2 FYNNEI. The CDR3 DNA is TGTGCCAGCAGTGAAGGCCCCTCGGGACGGGGGGGAAGCACAGATACGCAGTATTTT. This translates into CASSEGPSGRGGSTDTQYF.

V and J are TRBV19 and TRBJ2-3; 7 bases align to TRBD2. Looked up from germline, CDR1 is LNHDA and CDR2 is SQIVND (reference sequence). The ends lost 5 bases at V and 0 bases at J; junction bases unmatched: 8. The CDR3 is 16 amino acids. The CDR3 sequence is CASSHWTRASTDTQYF. Here the CDR3 DNA reads TGTGCCAGTAGTCACTGGACTAGAGCTAGCACAGATACGCAGTATTTT.

This chain uses TRBV27 with TRBJ2-7, with TRBD2 matching 11 bases. The germline CDR1 and CDR2 sequences are MNHEY and SMNVEV (reference sequence). V gave up 5 bases and J gave up 1 base; unmatched junction bases: 4. The CDR3 covers 15 residues. The CDR3 sequence is CASSPGLAGSYEQYF. CDR3 in DNA: TGTGCCAGCAGTCCCGGACTAGCGGGTTCCTACGAGCAGTACTTC.